The 28 T cell receptor beta chains given below trace back to one sample, sequenced in a study of blood T cell repertoires in COVID-19. Clones were read by immunoSEQ multiplex PCR, and TCRdb kept only the in-frame ones, dropping some. The data hold around 240,000 clones, with approximately 85% observed a single time. Specimen: PBMCs or T cells enriched from blood (not recorded which). All receptors derive from a woman between 50 and 59 years old who had recovered from COVID-19.

The J gene is TRBJ1-4, the V gene TRBV23-1, with a weak D call TRBD1 (5 bases). TRBV23-1 is an ORF for which the function is uncertain. The CDR3 length is 14 residues. V was clipped by 9 bases and J by 7 bases, with 18 bases between them. This CDR3 is CARVTGDCLEKLFF. Here the CDR3 DNA reads TGCGCCAGGGTGACCGGGGACTGCCTTGAAAAACTGTTTTTT.

V is TRBV27 and J is TRBJ2-6; the match to TRBD1 covers 7 bases. The CDR3 runs 16 residues. The V and J ends lost 2 bases and 1 base, in that order; junction bases with no gene match: 2. From germline, CDR1 is MNHEY and CDR2 SMNVEV (reference sequence). CDR3 bases: TGTGCCAGCAGTTTAGACAGGGTGTCTGGGGCCAACGTCCTGACTTTC. As protein: CASSLDRVSGANVLTF. Supplemented by reference TRBV27 and TRBJ2-6, the full variable domain reads EAQVTQNPRYLITVTGKKLTVTCSQNMNHEYMSWYRQDPGLGLRQIYYSMNVEVTDKGDVPEGYKVSRKEKRNFPLILESPSPNQTSLYFCASSLDRVSGANVLTFGAGSRLTVL.

The CDR3 DNA reads as TGTGCCAGCAGTTTATCGGGCGGAGGGGGCCGGTACGAGCAGTACTTC. It specifies CASSLSGGGGRYEQYF. The chain recombines TRBV27 with TRBJ2-7; tentatively, D is TRBD1 (7 bases). This CDR3 spans 16 amino acids. Trimming left V 0 bases short and J 4 bases short, with 16 bases between. Germline V CDR1 and CDR2: MNHEY, SMNVEV (reference sequence).

DNA for the CDR3: TGTGCCAGCAGCGTTTTGAGTACCCGAACCACAGATACGCAGTATTTT. Translated: CASSVLSTRTTDTQYF. The chain has TRBV9 and TRBJ2-3, with D unresolved. CDR1 is SGDLS, CDR2 YYNGEE, per germline. The CDR3 covers 16 residues. The V gene lost 2 bases and the J gene lost 2 bases, with 15 bases spanning the gap.

The gene calls are TRBV6-5 and TRBJ2-7; tentatively, D is TRBD2 (6 bases). CDR1 is MNHEY and CDR2 is SVGAGI in the germline V gene. There are 13 residues in the CDR3. V was cut by 7 bases and J by 5 bases, with 15 bases left in between. The CDR3 nucleotides are TGTGCCAGCACCGACGGGGGACGGGACGAGCAGTACTTC. Residues: CASTDGGRDEQYF.

The V and J genes are TRBV5-5 and TRBJ2-7, with 8 bases lining up with TRBD1. With V trimmed by 4 bases and J by 4 bases, 7 bases remained unmatched. The CDR3 has 14 residues. CDR1 and CDR2 from the germline V gene are SGHKS and YYEKEE (reference sequence). The CDR3: CASSLRTGRYEQYF. Here the CDR3 DNA reads TGTGCCAGCAGCCTAAGGACAGGGAGGTACGAGCAGTACTTC.

This chain uses TRBV27 with TRBJ2-3; 15 bases map to TRBD2. J was trimmed by 7 bases and V by 3 bases; bases with no gene match: 8. This CDR3 is 17 amino acids long. Per the germline V gene, CDR1 is MNHEY and CDR2 is SMNVEV (reference sequence). CDR3 sequence reads: CASSFIGLAGGRNTQYF. CDR3 nucleotide sequence: TGTGCCAGCAGTTTCATCGGACTAGCGGGGGGGAGGAATACGCAGTATTTT.

This chain connects TRBV12-5 to TRBJ1-2; the match to TRBD1 covers 8 bases. CDR1 is LGHNT and CDR2 is FRNRAP in the germline V gene. This CDR3 contains 14 residues. With 5 bases clipped from V and 2 bases from J, the junction kept 4 bases outside the gene matches. This CDR3 is CASGPGGMNYGYTF. The CDR3 region has the DNA TGTGCTAGTGGTCCAGGGGGCATGAACTATGGCTACACCTTC. The variable domain in full, with the rest retrieved from reference TRBV12-5 and TRBJ1-2, is DARVTQTPRHKVTEMGQEVTMRCQPILGHNTVFWYRQTMMQGLELLAYFRNRAPLDDSGMPKDRFSAEMPDATLATLKIQPSEPRDSAVYFCASGPGGMNYGYTFGSGTRLTVV.

This rearrangement joins TRBV5-5 to TRBJ1-1; a weak D match, TRBD1 (5 bases). The ends were cut back, 3 bases at V and 1 base at J, with 10 bases in the middle. Germline CDR1 SGHKS, CDR2 YYEKEE (reference sequence). The CDR3 is 14 amino acids. This CDR3 reads CASSWGVRNTEAFF. CDR3 nucleotides: TGTGCCAGCAGCTGGGGGGTAAGGAACACTGAAGCTTTCTTT.

The gene calls are TRBV6-5 and TRBJ1-1; 9 nucleotides agree with TRBD1. Losses at the gene ends were 8 bases for V and 4 bases for J; bases not matched to a gene: 11. Germline loops: CDR1 MNHEY, CDR2 SVGAGI. This CDR3 contains 15 residues. The CDR3 nucleotides read TGTGCCAGCCTACGGGGGACAGGGTATTTCACTGAAGCTTTCTTT. As protein: CASLRGTGYFTEAFF.

The gene calls are TRBV3-1 (or the pseudogene TRBV3-2) and TRBJ2-7, with 13 bases aligning to TRBD2. The CDR3 totals 18 residues. V shed 4 bases and J 1 base; nucleotides not matched to a gene: 10. Germline V gene lookup returns CDR1 LGHDT and CDR2 YNNKEL (reference sequence). CDR3 amino acids: CASSPSWTSGSSSYEQYF. As DNA, the CDR3 is TGTGCCAGCAGCCCAAGTTGGACTAGCGGGAGCAGTTCCTACGAGCAGTACTTC.

The V gene is TRBV29-1, the J gene TRBJ2-3; tentatively, D is TRBD1 (5 bases). From germline, CDR1 is SQVTM and CDR2 ANQGSEA. The CDR3 loop spans 12 amino acids. V was pared by 8 bases and J by 1 base, with 10 bases between. CDR3 region: CSTVRGTDTQYF. In nucleotides, the CDR3 is TGCAGCACCGTCAGGGGCACAGATACGCAGTATTTT.

This sequence joins TRBV3-1 (or the pseudogene TRBV3-2) and TRBJ2-5, with 8 positions matching TRBD1. Germline values: CDR1 LGHDT, CDR2 YNNKEL (reference sequence). The CDR3 has 18 amino acids. J lost 0 bases, V lost 5 bases, and 14 bases had no gene match. CDR3 sequence: CASSIRDRITKDQETQYF. The CDR3 DNA reads as TGTGCCAGCAGCATCCGGGACAGGATAACAAAAGACCAAGAGACCCAGTACTTC.

The genes are TRBV19 and TRBJ1-5, with D perhaps matching TRBD1 (6 bases). The CDR3 is made up of 15 amino acids. V shed 5 bases and J shed 8 bases, with 19 bases lying between them. CDR1 and CDR2 (germline): LNHDA, SQIVND (reference sequence). DNA of the CDR3: TGTGCCAGTAGTGGACAGCCTCCTCTTGGTAAGCCCCAGCATTTT. It codes for CASSGQPPLGKPQHF.

This chain joins TRBV6-5 and TRBJ2-7, with TRBD2 matching over 8 bases. CDR3 length: 15 amino acids. Germline loops: CDR1 MNHEY, CDR2 SVGAGI. V shed 2 bases, J shed 6 bases, and the junction held 9 bases outside the gene matches. The CDR3 is CASSYGREGVSEQYF. The CDR3 nucleotides are TGTGCCAGCAGTTACGGTCGGGAGGGCGTTTCCGAGCAGTACTTC.

V usage is TRBV5-1 and J usage is TRBJ2-3, with 7 bases lining up with TRBD1. Germline CDR1 and CDR2: SGHRS and YFSETQ. V shed 4 bases and J 0 bases; nucleotides not matched to a gene: 2. The CDR3 is made up of 14 amino acids. CDR3 protein: CASSQDRSTDTQYF. In DNA form, the CDR3 reads TGCGCCAGCAGCCAGGACAGGAGCACAGATACGCAGTATTTT. Full variable domain (outside the CDR3, taken from reference TRBV5-1 and TRBJ2-3): KAGVTQTPRYLIKTRGQQVTLSCSPISGHRSVSWYQQTPGQGLQFLFEYFSETQRNKGNFPGRFSGRQFSNSRSEMNVSTLELGDSALYLCASSQDRSTDTQYFGPGTRLTVL.

This chain joins TRBV24-1 and TRBJ2-7, with D possibly matching TRBD1 (6 bases). Per the germline V gene, CDR1 is KGHDR and CDR2 is SFDVKD. V was shortened by 9 bases and J by 2 bases, with 13 bases between the two germline ends. This CDR3 contains 13 residues. The CDR3 protein is CATSTGKAYEQYF. The CDR3, as DNA: TGTGCCACCTCTACAGGGAAGGCCTACGAGCAGTACTTC.

This chain joins TRBV15 and TRBJ2-5; 8 bases align to TRBD1. CDR1 is LNHNV, CDR2 YYDKDF, per germline (reference sequence). The junction had 5 bases not matched to a gene; V was cut back by 0 bases and J by 5 bases. CDR3 size: 15 residues. CDR3 loop: CATSRDQGASETQYF. The CDR3 DNA sequence: TGTGCCACCAGCAGAGATCAGGGGGCAAGCGAGACCCAGTACTTC.

The V call is TRBV2, the J call TRBJ1-6; unclear D gene. Germline V lookup: CDR1 SNHLY, CDR2 FYNNEI. The CDR3 runs 14 residues. The V gene lost 2 bases and the J gene lost 14 bases, with 16 bases spanning the gap. The DNA of the CDR3 is TGTGCCAGCAGTGAAAGGCAGGCCCTAATAGCCCTCCACTTT. As protein: CASSERQALIALHF.

V and J are TRBV2 and TRBJ2-1; D may be TRBD2 (5 bases). V was shortened by 8 bases and J by 5 bases, with 13 bases between the two germline ends. The CDR3 has 13 residues. Germline V gene lookup returns CDR1 SNHLY and CDR2 FYNNEI. For the CDR3, the DNA is TGTGCCAGCTGGGGAGATTTAGACAATGAGCAGTTCTTC. Translated, it gives CASWGDLDNEQFF.

V and J are TRBV5-5 and TRBJ1-1; 8 nucleotides line up with TRBD1. Trimming removed 2 bases from V and 8 bases from J; junction bases left unmatched: 8. The length of the CDR3 is 14 residues. Germline V gene data show CDR1 as SGHKS and CDR2 as YYEKEE (reference sequence). The CDR3 protein is CASSFLMGTGEAFF. The CDR3 DNA reads as TGTGCCAGCAGCTTCCTAATGGGGACAGGAGAAGCTTTCTTT.

This clone came up a few times. The J gene is TRBJ2-2, the V gene TRBV5-5; weak D call: TRBD1 (5 bases). Germline CDR1 SGHKS, CDR2 YYEKEE (reference sequence). V lost 2 bases to trimming and J lost 4 bases, with 12 bases between them. The CDR3 extends over 15 amino acids. In DNA form, the CDR3 reads TGTGCCAGCAGCTTCGGCAGGGTGGGCACCGGGGAGCTGTTTTTT. It yields the protein CASSFGRVGTGELFF. The full variable domain, with the rest looked up from reference TRBV5-5 and TRBJ2-2, is DAGVTQSPTHLIKTRGQQVTLRCSPISGHKSVSWYQQVLGQGPQFIFQYYEKEERGRGNFPDRFSARQFPNYSSELNVNALLLGDSALYLCASSFGRVGTGELFFGEGSRLTVL.

V gene TRBV3-1 (or the pseudogene TRBV3-2) combines with J gene TRBJ2-7, with 8 bases aligning to TRBD1. V lost 4 bases to trimming and J lost 2 bases; unmatched junction nucleotides: 4. The CDR3 is 14 amino acids. CDR1 and CDR2 from the germline V gene are LGHDT and YNNKEL (reference sequence). The CDR3 region has the DNA TGTGCCAGCAGCCGCGGGACAGGACCCTACGAGCAGTACTTC. It codes for CASSRGTGPYEQYF.

In this sample, this clone turned up once. This chain links TRBV5-8 with TRBJ2-5; no firm D call. CDR3 length equals 14 residues. Trimming removed 0 bases from V and 2 bases from J, with 8 bases in between. Germline-derived CDR1 and CDR2 are SGHTS and YDEGEE. This CDR3 reads CASSLDNGQETQYF. CDR3 in DNA: TGTGCCAGCAGCTTGGATAACGGTCAAGAGACCCAGTACTTC.

This chain connects TRBV28 to TRBJ1-2; no reliable D call. V lost 3 bases to trimming and J lost 4 bases, with 15 bases between them. Germline loops: CDR1 MDHEN, CDR2 SYDVKM. The CDR3 has 15 amino acids. Here the CDR3 DNA reads TGTGCCAGCAGTTTTAGGCAATTTGAGGTCTATGGCTACACCTTC. This encodes CASSFRQFEVYGYTF.

The chain links TRBV16 to TRBJ1-2, with unresolved D. Between the trimmed V and J ends, which lost 0 bases and 2 bases, there was a span of 13 bases. The CDR3 totals 16 residues. The germline V gene encodes CDR1 KGHSY and CDR2 FQNENV. The CDR3 DNA sequence: TGTGCCAGCAGCCAATCGGCCGGGGAATTGAACTATGGCTACACCTTC. It is translated as CASSQSAGELNYGYTF.

The chain combines TRBV25-1 with TRBJ1-2; a weak D match, TRBD1 (6 bases). Germline V lookup: CDR1 MGHDK, CDR2 SYGVNS. Trimming left V 5 bases short and J 8 bases short, with 24 bases between. The CDR3 length is 16 residues. The CDR3 sequence is CASSIRQDPALSGYTF. CDR3 nucleotide sequence: TGTGCCAGCAGTATTAGACAGGATCCGGCCCTAAGCGGCTACACCTTC.

V usage is TRBV5-6 and J usage is TRBJ2-1; 8 bases map to TRBD1. Germline CDR1 and CDR2: SGHDT and YYEEEE. The junction had 7 bases not matched to a gene; V was cut back by 3 bases and J by 5 bases. This CDR3 region has 15 residues. CDR3 DNA sequence: TGTGCCAGCAGCTCCACCGGGACAGGCGACAATGAGCAGTTCTTC. The encoded protein is CASSSTGTGDNEQFF.